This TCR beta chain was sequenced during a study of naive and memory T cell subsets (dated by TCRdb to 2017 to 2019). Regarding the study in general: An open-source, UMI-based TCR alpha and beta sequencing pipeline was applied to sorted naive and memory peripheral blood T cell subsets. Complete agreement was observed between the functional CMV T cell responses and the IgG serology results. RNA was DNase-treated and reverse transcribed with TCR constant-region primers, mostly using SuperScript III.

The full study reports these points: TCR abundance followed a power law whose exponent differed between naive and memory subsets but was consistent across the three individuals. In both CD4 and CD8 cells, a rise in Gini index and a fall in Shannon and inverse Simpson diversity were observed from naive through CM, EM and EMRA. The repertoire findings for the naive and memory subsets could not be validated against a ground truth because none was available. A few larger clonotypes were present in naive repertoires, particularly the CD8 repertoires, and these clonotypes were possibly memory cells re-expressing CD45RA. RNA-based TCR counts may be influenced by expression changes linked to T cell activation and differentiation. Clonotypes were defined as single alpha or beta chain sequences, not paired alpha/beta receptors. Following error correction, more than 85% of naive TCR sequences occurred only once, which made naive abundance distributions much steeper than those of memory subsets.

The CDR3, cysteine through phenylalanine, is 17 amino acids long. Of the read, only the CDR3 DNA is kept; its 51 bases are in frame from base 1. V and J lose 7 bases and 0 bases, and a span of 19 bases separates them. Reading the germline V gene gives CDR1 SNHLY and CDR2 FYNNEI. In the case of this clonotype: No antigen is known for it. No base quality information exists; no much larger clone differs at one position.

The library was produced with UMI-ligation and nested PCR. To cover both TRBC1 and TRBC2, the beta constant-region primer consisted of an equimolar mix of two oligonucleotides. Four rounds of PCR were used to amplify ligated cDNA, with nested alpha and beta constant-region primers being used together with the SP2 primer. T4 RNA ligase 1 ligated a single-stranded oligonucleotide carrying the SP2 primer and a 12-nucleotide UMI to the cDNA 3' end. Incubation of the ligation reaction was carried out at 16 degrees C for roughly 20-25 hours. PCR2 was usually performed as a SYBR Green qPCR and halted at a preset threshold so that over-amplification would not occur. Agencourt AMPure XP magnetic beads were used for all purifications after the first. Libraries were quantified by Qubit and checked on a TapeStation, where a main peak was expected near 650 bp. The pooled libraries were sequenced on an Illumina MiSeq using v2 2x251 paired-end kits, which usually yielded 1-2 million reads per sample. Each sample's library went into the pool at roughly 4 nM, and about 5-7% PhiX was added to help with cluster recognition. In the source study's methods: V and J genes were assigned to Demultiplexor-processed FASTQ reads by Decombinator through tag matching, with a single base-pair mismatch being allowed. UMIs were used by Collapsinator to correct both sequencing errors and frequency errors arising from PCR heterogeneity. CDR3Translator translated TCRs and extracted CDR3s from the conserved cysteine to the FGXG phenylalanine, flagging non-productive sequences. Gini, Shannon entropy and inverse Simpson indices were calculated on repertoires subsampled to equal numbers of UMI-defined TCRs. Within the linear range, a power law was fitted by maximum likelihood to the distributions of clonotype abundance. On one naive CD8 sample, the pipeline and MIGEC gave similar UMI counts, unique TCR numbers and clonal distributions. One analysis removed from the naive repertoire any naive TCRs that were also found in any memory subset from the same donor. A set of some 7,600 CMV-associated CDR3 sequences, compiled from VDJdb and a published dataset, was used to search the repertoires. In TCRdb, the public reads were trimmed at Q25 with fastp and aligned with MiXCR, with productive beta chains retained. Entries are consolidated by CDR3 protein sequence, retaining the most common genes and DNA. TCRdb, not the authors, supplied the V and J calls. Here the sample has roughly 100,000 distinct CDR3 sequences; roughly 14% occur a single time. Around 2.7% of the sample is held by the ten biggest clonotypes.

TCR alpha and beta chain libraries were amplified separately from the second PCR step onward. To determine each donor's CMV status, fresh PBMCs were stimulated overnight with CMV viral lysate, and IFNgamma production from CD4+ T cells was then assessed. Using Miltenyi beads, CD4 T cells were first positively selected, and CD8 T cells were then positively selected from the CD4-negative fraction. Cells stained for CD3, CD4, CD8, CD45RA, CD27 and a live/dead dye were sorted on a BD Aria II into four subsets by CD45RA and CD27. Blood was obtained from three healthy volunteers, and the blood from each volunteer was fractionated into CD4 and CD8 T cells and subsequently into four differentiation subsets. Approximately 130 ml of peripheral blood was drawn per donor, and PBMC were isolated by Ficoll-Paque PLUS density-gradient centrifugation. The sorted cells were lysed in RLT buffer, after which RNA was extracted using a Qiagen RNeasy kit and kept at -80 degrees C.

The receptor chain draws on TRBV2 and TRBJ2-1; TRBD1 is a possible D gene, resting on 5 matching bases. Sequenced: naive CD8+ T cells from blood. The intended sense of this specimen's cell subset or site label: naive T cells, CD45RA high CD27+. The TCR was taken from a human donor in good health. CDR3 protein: CASNFGETDNSYNEQFF. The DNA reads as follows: TGTGCCAGCAACTTCGGCGAGACAGACAACTCCTACAATGAGCAGTTCTTC. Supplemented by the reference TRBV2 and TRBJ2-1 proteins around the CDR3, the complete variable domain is EPEVTQTPSHQVTQMGQEVILRCVPISNHLYFYWYRQILGQKVEFLVSFYNNEISEKSEIFDDQFSVERPDGSNFTLKIRSTKLEDSAMYFCASNFGETDNSYNEQFFGPGTRLTVL.